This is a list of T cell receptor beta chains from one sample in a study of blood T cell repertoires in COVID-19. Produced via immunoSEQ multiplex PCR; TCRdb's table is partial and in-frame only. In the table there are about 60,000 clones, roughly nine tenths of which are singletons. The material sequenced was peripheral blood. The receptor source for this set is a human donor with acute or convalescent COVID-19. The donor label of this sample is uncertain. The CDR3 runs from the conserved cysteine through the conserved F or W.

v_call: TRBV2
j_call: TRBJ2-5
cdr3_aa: CASKRTSGTETQYF

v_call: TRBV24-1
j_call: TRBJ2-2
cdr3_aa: CATSDRTGVAGELFF

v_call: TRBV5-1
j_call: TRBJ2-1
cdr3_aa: CASRLGTSGSVEQFF

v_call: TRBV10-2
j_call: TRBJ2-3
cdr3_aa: CASSEGRSTDTQYF

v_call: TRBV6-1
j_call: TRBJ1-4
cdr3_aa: CASSEVDRVEEKLFF

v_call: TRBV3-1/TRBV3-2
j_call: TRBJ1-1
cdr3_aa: CASSPGQELQAFF

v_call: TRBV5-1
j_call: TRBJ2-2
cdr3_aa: CASSRQGQGATGELFF

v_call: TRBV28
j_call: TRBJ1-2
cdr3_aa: CASSFGQGAGYTF

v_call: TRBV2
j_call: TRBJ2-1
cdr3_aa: CASSVFSGVYNEQFF

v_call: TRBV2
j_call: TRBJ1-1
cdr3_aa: CAGNRVPNTEAFF

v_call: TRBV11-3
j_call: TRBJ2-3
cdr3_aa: CASSLGTVTDTQYF

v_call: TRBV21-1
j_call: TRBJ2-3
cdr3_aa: CASSKASDRDTDTQYF

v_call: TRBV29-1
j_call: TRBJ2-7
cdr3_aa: CSAEQGEGYEQYF

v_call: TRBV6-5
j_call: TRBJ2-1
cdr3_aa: CASRAYDRGRGEQFF

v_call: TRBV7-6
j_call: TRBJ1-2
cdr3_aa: CASSPGGQGYYGYTF

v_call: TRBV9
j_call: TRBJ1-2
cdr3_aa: CASSVVFGNGYTF

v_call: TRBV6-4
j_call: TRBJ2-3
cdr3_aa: CASSESGLGGDTQYF

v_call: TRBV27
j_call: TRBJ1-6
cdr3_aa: CASSSQNYNSPLHF

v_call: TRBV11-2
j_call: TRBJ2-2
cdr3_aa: CASSPIAGGLGGELFF

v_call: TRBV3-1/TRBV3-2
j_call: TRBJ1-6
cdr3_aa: CASRLSSSPLHF

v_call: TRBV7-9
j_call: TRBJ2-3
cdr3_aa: CASSWATDTQYF

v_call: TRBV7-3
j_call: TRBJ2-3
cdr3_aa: CASSLRLGTRTDTQYF

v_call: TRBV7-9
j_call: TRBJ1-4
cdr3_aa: CASSSITGQGREKLFF

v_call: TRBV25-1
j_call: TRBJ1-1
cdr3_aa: CASSDPGTGFEAFF

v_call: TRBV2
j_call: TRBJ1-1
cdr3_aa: CASSDVSGREAFF

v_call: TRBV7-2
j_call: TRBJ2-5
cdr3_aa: CASSLAGQGQETQYF

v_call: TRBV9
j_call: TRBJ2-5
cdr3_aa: CASSYRTAQETQYF

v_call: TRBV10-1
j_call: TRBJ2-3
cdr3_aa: CASSAGRQGEYF

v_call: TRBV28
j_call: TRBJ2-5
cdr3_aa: CASSSTRKAKTQYF

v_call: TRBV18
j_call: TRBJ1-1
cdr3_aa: CASSREQGASEAFF

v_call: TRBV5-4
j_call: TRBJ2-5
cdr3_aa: CASSLEPDSKETQYF

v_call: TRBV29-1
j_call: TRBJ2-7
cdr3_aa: CSATTGGEGEQYF

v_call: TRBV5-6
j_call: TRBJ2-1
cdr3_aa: CASSFGQGARNEQFF

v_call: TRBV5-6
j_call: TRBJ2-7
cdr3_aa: CASSARGGNYEQYF

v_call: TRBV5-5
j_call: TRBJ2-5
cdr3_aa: CASSFLAEETQYF

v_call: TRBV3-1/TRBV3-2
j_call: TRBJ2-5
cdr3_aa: CASSQGTSGETQYF

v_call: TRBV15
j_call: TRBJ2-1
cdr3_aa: CATSRGRQGAPNEQFF

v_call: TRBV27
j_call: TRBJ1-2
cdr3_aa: CASRTGGNYGYTF

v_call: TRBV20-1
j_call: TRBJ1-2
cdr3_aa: CSAIRGKGYTF

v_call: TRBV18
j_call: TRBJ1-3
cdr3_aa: CASSPPRPGGPSGNTIYF

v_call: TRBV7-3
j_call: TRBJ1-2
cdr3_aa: CASSLAPQDGGGYTF

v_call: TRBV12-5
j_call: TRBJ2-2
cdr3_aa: CASGFPGGVTGELFF

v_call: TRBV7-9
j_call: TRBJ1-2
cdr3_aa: CASSLGEDGYTF

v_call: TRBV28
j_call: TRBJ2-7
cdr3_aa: CASSRTQMNYEQYF

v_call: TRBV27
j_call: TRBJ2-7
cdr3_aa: CASSLNPSGSSYEQYF

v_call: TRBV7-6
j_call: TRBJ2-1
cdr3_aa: CASSLAPRRDEQFF

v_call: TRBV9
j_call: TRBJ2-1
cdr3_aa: CASSVVPKRSEDGDEQFF

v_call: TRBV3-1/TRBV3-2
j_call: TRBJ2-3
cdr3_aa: CASSQRQGWGGTDTQYF

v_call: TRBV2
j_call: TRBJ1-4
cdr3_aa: CASSDRTGGNEKLFF

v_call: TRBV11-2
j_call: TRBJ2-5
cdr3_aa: CASSLTSGSGETQYF

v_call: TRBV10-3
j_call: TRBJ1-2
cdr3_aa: CAARGGFNLENYGYTF

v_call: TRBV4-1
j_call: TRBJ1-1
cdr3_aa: CASSQDRGGGTEAFF